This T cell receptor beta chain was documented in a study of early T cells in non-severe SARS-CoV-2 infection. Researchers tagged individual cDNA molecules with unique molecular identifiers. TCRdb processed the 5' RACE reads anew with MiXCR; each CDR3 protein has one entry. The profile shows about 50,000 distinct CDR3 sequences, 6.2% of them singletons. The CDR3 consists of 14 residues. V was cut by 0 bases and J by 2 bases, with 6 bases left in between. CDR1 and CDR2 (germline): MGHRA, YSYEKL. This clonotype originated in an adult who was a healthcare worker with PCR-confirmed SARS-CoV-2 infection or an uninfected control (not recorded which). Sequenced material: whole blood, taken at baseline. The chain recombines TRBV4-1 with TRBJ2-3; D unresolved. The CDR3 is CASSQERNTDTQYF. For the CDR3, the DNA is TGCGCCAGCAGCCAAGAGCGGAACACAGATACGCAGTATTTT.